Presented here are 21 T cell receptor beta chains from one specimen sequenced in a study of blood T cell repertoires in COVID-19 (TCRdb year 2020). Library construction relied on the immunoSEQ multiplex PCR assay. TCRdb limited this immuneACCESS table to in-frame rearrangements with V and J called. A share of clones is missing; checked studies link under half to unresolved V genes, and the rest is unexplained. The sample table holds tens of thousands of clones, of which more than 60% were seen once. 18% of the sample is taken by the ten largest. Specimen: peripheral blood. Receptor source: a woman aged 45-65 years with active or convalescent COVID-19.

The chain uses TRBV12-5 and TRBJ1-5; no firm D call. The CDR3 runs 12 residues. In germline, CDR1 is LGHNT, CDR2 FRNRAP. The ends were cut back, 3 bases at V and 11 bases at J, with 11 bases in the middle. The CDR3 loop reads CASGFENMAQHF. CDR3 nucleotide sequence: TGTGCTAGTGGTTTCGAAAACATGGCCCAGCATTTT.

This rearrangement joins TRBV3-1 (or the pseudogene TRBV3-2) to TRBJ2-2; 7 nucleotides match TRBD2. From germline, CDR1 is LGHDT and CDR2 YNNKEL (reference sequence). This CDR3 spans 15 amino acids. Germline trimming cut 0 bases from V and 6 bases from J; bases unmatched to any gene: 4. The CDR3 here is CASSQDYGLAGELFF. The CDR3 coding sequence is TGTGCCAGCAGCCAAGATTACGGACTAGCCGGGGAGCTGTTTTTT.

The chain recombines TRBV6-4 with TRBJ1-5, with 7 bases that match TRBD1. With V trimmed by 8 bases and J by 6 bases, 7 bases remained unmatched. CDR3 length equals 13 residues. Per germline, CDR1 MRHNA and CDR2 SNTAGT. The chain's CDR3 is CASGPTGIQPQHF. In nucleotides, the CDR3 is TGTGCCAGCGGGCCGACAGGGATTCAGCCCCAGCATTTT.

J is TRBJ1-1 and V is TRBV5-5, with TRBD1 as a possible D gene (5 bases). V gave up 4 bases and J gave up 7 bases, with 14 bases separating them. The V gene's germline CDR1 is SGHKS and CDR2 YYEKEE (reference sequence). The CDR3 covers 13 residues. The CDR3 sequence: CASSLGAGGEAFF. CDR3 DNA sequence: TGTGCCAGCAGCCTCGGGGCCGGGGGTGAAGCTTTCTTT. The whole variable domain, filled in from reference TRBV5-5 and TRBJ1-1, reads DAGVTQSPTHLIKTRGQQVTLRCSPISGHKSVSWYQQVLGQGPQFIFQYYEKEERGRGNFPDRFSARQFPNYSSELNVNALLLGDSALYLCASSLGAGGEAFFGQGTRLTVV.

This clone has a handful of counts. The chain has TRBV10-2 and TRBJ2-1; D not resolved. In germline, CDR1 is WSHSY, CDR2 SAAADI. CDR3 length: 15 amino acids. The V and J ends lost 5 bases and 0 bases respectively, with 11 bases between them. The CDR3 region has the DNA TGCGCCAGCAGTCGAAGTTCACTCTCCTACAATGAGCAGTTCTTC. This sequence encodes CASSRSSLSYNEQFF.

The rearrangement joins TRBV27 to TRBJ2-2, with D unresolved. CDR1 and CDR2 from the germline V gene are MNHEY and SMNVEV (reference sequence). V was pared by 3 bases and J by 0 bases, with 8 bases between. This CDR3 is built from 15 residues. CDR3 protein: CASSFHFANTGELFF. The CDR3 DNA reads TGTGCCAGCAGTTTCCACTTCGCGAACACCGGGGAGCTGTTTTTT.

The rearrangement uses TRBV7-9 and TRBJ2-7; D uncertain. The CDR3 covers 11 residues. Between the trimmed V and J ends, which lost 6 bases and 7 bases, there was a span of 10 bases. From germline, CDR1 is SEHNR and CDR2 FQNEAQ (reference sequence). The chain's CDR3 is CASRSNYEQYF. In DNA, the CDR3 is TGTGCCAGCAGGTCTAATTATGAGCAGTACTTC.

The J gene is TRBJ2-3, the V gene TRBV29-1; the match to TRBD1 covers 7 bases. From germline, CDR1 is SQVTM and CDR2 ANQGSEA. This CDR3 has 17 amino acids. V gave up 6 bases and J gave up 4 bases; unmatched junction bases: 19. The DNA for the CDR3 is TGCAGCGTCTCTGACAGGGACCTCGGAATTTTAGCAGATACGCAGTATTTT. Its translation is CSVSDRDLGILADTQYF.

The CDR3 nucleotides are TGCGCCAGCGGCCTTGGCGGGGCGTACAATGAGCAGTTCTTC. It translates to CASGLGGAYNEQFF. This rearrangement joins TRBV5-1 to TRBJ2-1, with D possibly being TRBD2 (6 bases). The CDR3 length is 14 residues. With 7 bases removed from V and 4 bases from J, the gap between germline ends came to 15 bases. Germline CDR1 reads SGHRS; CDR2 reads YFSETQ.

In its sample, this clone was seen a few times. This sequence joins TRBV27 and TRBJ1-4; 7 bases fit TRBD1. V shed 5 bases and J 5 bases; nucleotides not matched to a gene: 5. The germline gives CDR1 MNHEY, CDR2 SMNVEV (reference sequence). The CDR3 runs 14 residues. The CDR3 DNA is TGTGCCAGCAGTGTGACAGGGTGGAATGAAAAACTGTTTTTT. Translated, it gives CASSVTGWNEKLFF. Combining the CDR3 with reference TRBV27 and TRBJ1-4 gives the whole variable domain EAQVTQNPRYLITVTGKKLTVTCSQNMNHEYMSWYRQDPGLGLRQIYYSMNVEVTDKGDVPEGYKVSRKEKRNFPLILESPSPNQTSLYFCASSVTGWNEKLFFGSGTQLSVL.

The chain joins TRBV4-2 to TRBJ2-4, with TRBD1 matching 7 bases. The ends lost 11 bases at V and 1 base at J; junction bases unmatched: 5. CDR1 and CDR2 from the germline V gene are LGHNA and YNFKEQ. CDR3 length: 13 amino acids. CDR3 sequence: CASRGGAKNIQYF. The CDR3 nucleotides read TGTGCCTCTCGAGGGGGCGCCAAAAACATTCAGTACTTC.

The V call is TRBV6-6, the J call TRBJ2-2, with D possibly being TRBD1 (6 bases). The germline gives CDR1 MNHNY, CDR2 SVGAGI (reference sequence). The CDR3 is 15 residues long. Trimming left V 6 bases short and J 2 bases short, with 13 bases between. CDR3 nucleotide sequence: TGTGCCAGCAGGGAAGGACAGCCTAACACCGGGGAGCTGTTTTTT. Amino acids: CASREGQPNTGELFF.

A word on this clone: In the same sample, other DNA sequences code for this CDR3. For the CDR3, the DNA is TGTGCCAGCTCACCTCTCCAGGGGGAAGCTTTCTTT. Translation gives CASSPLQGEAFF. J is TRBJ1-1 and V is TRBV18, with D possibly TRBD1 on 6 matching bases. Germline V gene data show CDR1 as KGHSH and CDR2 as LQKENI. V lost 3 bases to trimming and J lost 8 bases, with 10 bases between them. The CDR3 spans 12 residues.

This chain links TRBV11-2 with TRBJ2-7; 10 bases fit TRBD1. This CDR3 contains 15 residues. With V trimmed by 0 bases and J by 4 bases, 3 bases remained unmatched. Germline V gives CDR1 SGHAT, CDR2 FQNNGV. CDR3 protein: CASSLEGTGVYEQYF. The CDR3 nucleotides are TGTGCCAGCAGCTTAGAAGGGACAGGGGTGTACGAGCAGTACTTC. Together with reference TRBV11-2 and TRBJ2-7, the CDR3 gives the full variable domain: EAGVAQSPRYKIIEKRQSVAFWCNPISGHATLYWYQQILGQGPKLLIQFQNNGVVDDSQLPKDRFSAERLKGVDSTLKIQPAKLEDSAVYLCASSLEGTGVYEQYFGPGTRLTVT.

The chain's CDR3 is CASSAKLTSGRAYEQYF. Here the CDR3 DNA reads TGCGCCAGCAGCGCGAAATTGACTAGCGGGAGGGCCTACGAGCAGTACTTC. This rearrangement joins TRBV5-1 to TRBJ2-7; 14 nucleotides agree with TRBD2. The CDR3 length is 17 residues. Germline CDR1 reads SGHRS; CDR2 reads YFSETQ. V trimming: 4 bases; J trimming: 2 bases; junction bases outside the gene matches: 8.

This clone was seen only a few times. This rearrangement joins TRBV29-1 to TRBJ1-6, with a weak D call TRBD1 (5 bases). The V gene lost 4 bases and the J gene lost 10 bases, with 14 bases spanning the gap. The CDR3 consists of 13 residues. Per the germline V gene, CDR1 is SQVTM and CDR2 is ANQGSEA. This CDR3 reads CSVAFREDSPLHF. DNA of the CDR3: TGCAGCGTTGCATTCAGGGAAGACTCACCCCTCCACTTT.

This clone was seen a handful of times. The genes are TRBV19 and TRBJ2-7, with TRBD1 matching 8 bases. The V gene's germline CDR1 is LNHDA and CDR2 SQIVND (reference sequence). Trimming at V came to 4 bases and at J to 4 bases, leaving 6 bases not matched to a gene. The CDR3 contains 14 residues. CDR3 residues: CASSRAGGLYEQYF. Written as DNA, the CDR3 is TGTGCCAGTAGTAGGGCAGGGGGCCTTTACGAGCAGTACTTC.

The rearrangement uses TRBV2 and TRBJ2-7; 8 nucleotides match TRBD2. The ends lost 1 base at V and 0 bases at J; junction bases unmatched: 8. CDR3 size: 17 residues. Germline V CDR1 and CDR2: SNHLY, FYNNEI. The CDR3 region is CASSEERIAGPSYEQYF. CDR3 sequence (DNA): TGTGCCAGCAGTGAAGAACGGATAGCGGGACCCTCCTACGAGCAGTACTTC.

V usage is TRBV11-3 and J usage is TRBJ2-7; 7 nucleotides align to TRBD2. V gave up 1 base and J gave up 1 base; unmatched junction bases: 1. CDR1 and CDR2 (germline): SGHNT, YENEEA. This CDR3 has 14 residues. CDR3 sequence reads: CASSLGLASYEQYF. The CDR3 DNA reads TGTGCCAGCAGCTTAGGACTAGCATCCTACGAGCAGTACTTC.

As DNA, the CDR3 is TGTGCCAGCAGCCAGTTGGACTATTCTACAGATACGCAGTATTTT. Its translation is CASSQLDYSTDTQYF. V usage is TRBV4-2 and J usage is TRBJ2-3; TRBD2 is a possible D gene (6 bases). CDR1 and CDR2 from the germline V gene are LGHNA and YNFKEQ. The CDR3 runs 15 residues. V lost 3 bases to trimming and J lost 3 bases, with 13 bases between them.

This rearrangement joins TRBV6-4 to TRBJ1-4, with 8 bases lining up with TRBD1. This CDR3 is 15 amino acids long. Germline loops: CDR1 MRHNA, CDR2 SNTAGT. J lost 7 bases, V lost 7 bases, and 11 bases had no gene match. The CDR3 coding sequence is TGTGCCAGCATTGCCGGACAGGGAAGGTTTGAAAAACTGTTTTTT. Translation gives CASIAGQGRFEKLFF.